Below are 21 T cell receptor beta chains sequenced from a single sample in a study of T cell responses to AZD1222 COVID-19 vaccine. Clones were read by immunoSEQ multiplex PCR, and TCRdb kept only the in-frame ones, dropping some. The data contain fewer than 150,000 clones, roughly 91% of them singletons. Specimen: peripheral blood, collected on day 0 of AZD1222 vaccination. Every receptor here comes from an adult in good health.

The V and J genes are TRBV7-2 and TRBJ1-2; D uncertain. The CDR3 extends over 14 amino acids. V lost 3 bases to trimming and J lost 5 bases, with 13 bases between them. Per the germline V gene, CDR1 is SGHTA and CDR2 is FQGNSA. CDR3 bases: TGTGCCAGCAGCTTGGACCGCGGAATTTATGGCTACACCTTC. Translated: CASSLDRGIYGYTF.

This clone was detected only a few times. The V and J genes are TRBV6-6 and TRBJ2-2; tentatively, D is TRBD1 or TRBD2 (5 bases each). The CDR3 extends over 15 amino acids. V was trimmed by 8 bases and J by 5 bases, leaving 18 bases between them. CDR1 and CDR2 (germline): MNHNY, SVGAGI (reference sequence). This CDR3 is CASGSGRSVTGELFF. The DNA for the CDR3 is TGTGCCAGCGGTTCAGGGAGATCAGTTACCGGGGAGCTGTTTTTT.

The chain has TRBV5-6 and TRBJ1-6; tentatively, D is TRBD1 (6 bases). The CDR3 has 14 amino acids. V lost 4 bases and J 6 bases, leaving 11 bases between the germline ends. Germline V gene sequence: CDR1 SGHDT, CDR2 YYEEEE. CDR3 in DNA: TGTGCCAGCAGCCTGCGACAGGCTAATTCACCCCTCCACTTT. This encodes CASSLRQANSPLHF.

The rearrangement joins TRBV2 to TRBJ1-1; D call uncertain. CDR3 length: 15 amino acids. Deletions cut 3 bases from V and 3 bases from J, with 14 bases between. Germline V gene lookup returns CDR1 SNHLY and CDR2 FYNNEI. The CDR3 DNA reads TGTGCCAGCAGTGACAAAGGGATGTCATACACTGAAGCTTTCTTT. It yields the protein CASSDKGMSYTEAFF.

This chain links TRBV12-3 or TRBV12-4 with TRBJ1-4; 9 bases match TRBD1. The V gene end was trimmed by 5 bases and the J gene end by 7 bases; junction bases not matched to a gene: 2. The CDR3 contains 13 residues. The CDR3 reads CASSPDRGEKLFF. The DNA of the CDR3 is TGTGCCAGCAGTCCGGACAGGGGTGAAAAACTGTTTTTT.

The CDR3 DNA reads TGTGCCAGCAGTTTACCGTGGGGGGGGGCAGGTTCACCCCTCCACTTT. It is translated as CASSLPWGGAGSPLHF. This chain links TRBV28 with TRBJ1-6; a possible D gene is TRBD1 (6 bases). Germline V CDR1 and CDR2: MDHEN, SYDVKM. The V and J ends lost 2 bases and 9 bases respectively, with 17 bases between them. The CDR3 has 16 residues.

V gene TRBV10-3 combines with J gene TRBJ2-5, with TRBD2 matching over 7 bases. The CDR3 length is 14 residues. The trim removed 6 bases at V and 3 bases at J, leaving 7 bases unmatched. The germline CDR1 and CDR2 sequences are ENHRY and SYGVKD. The CDR3 here is CAISPGGREETQYF. The CDR3 DNA reads TGTGCCATCAGCCCCGGAGGGAGGGAAGAGACCCAGTACTTC.

The chain has TRBV16 and TRBJ1-4; perhaps TRBD1 as D (5 bases). The CDR3 loop spans 17 amino acids. The V and J ends lost 4 bases and 0 bases respectively, with 15 bases between them. Germline CDR1 is KGHSY and CDR2 is FQNENV. This chain's CDR3 is CASSRGAGTATNEKLFF. The CDR3 nucleotides are TGTGCCAGCAGCCGAGGGGCAGGGACCGCAACTAATGAAAAACTGTTTTTT.

This chain joins TRBV19 and TRBJ2-7, with D maybe TRBD1 (6 bases). CDR3 length equals 14 residues. V lost 4 bases and J lost 2, with 12 bases in between. Germline values: CDR1 LNHDA, CDR2 SQIVND (reference sequence). In nucleotides, the CDR3 is TGTGCCAGTAGTAGAGGGGGACCAACCTACGAGCAGTACTTC. Encoded protein: CASSRGGPTYEQYF.

The chain links TRBV7-9 to TRBJ2-3; D is uncertain. The V end lost 4 bases, the J end lost 6 bases, and 14 bases lay between the germline ends. CDR1 and CDR2 from the germline V gene are SEHNR and FQNEAQ (reference sequence). The CDR3 runs 14 residues. This CDR3 is CASSSQIPLDTQYF. DNA for the CDR3: TGTGCCAGCAGCTCTCAGATCCCACTCGATACGCAGTATTTT.

The rearrangement uses TRBV7-2 and TRBJ1-4; weak D call: TRBD1 (5 bases). The length of the CDR3 is 16 residues. V gave up 2 bases and J gave up 8 bases, with 18 bases separating them. CDR1 is SGHTA and CDR2 is FQGNSA in the germline V gene. CDR3 DNA sequence: TGTGCCAGCAGCTTAAGCGCGACAGAGACTTGGGAAAAACTGTTTTTT. Its translation is CASSLSATETWEKLFF.

V is TRBV12-5 and J is TRBJ1-1; D is unresolved. This CDR3 is built from 15 residues. Trimming removed 6 bases at V and 2 bases at J, with 16 bases between. Germline values: CDR1 LGHNT, CDR2 FRNRAP. The CDR3 sequence: CASGPESATNTEAFF. CDR3 DNA: TGTGCTAGTGGGCCTGAGTCGGCAACTAACACTGAAGCTTTCTTT. Combining the CDR3 with reference TRBV12-5 and TRBJ1-1 gives the whole variable domain DARVTQTPRHKVTEMGQEVTMRCQPILGHNTVFWYRQTMMQGLELLAYFRNRAPLDDSGMPKDRFSAEMPDATLATLKIQPSEPRDSAVYFCASGPESATNTEAFFGQGTRLTVV.

The chain couples TRBV12-3 or TRBV12-4 to TRBJ1-6; D possibly corresponds to TRBD1 (6 bases). V shed 6 bases and J shed 13 bases, with 13 bases lying between them. The CDR3 runs 12 residues. For the CDR3, the DNA is TGTGCCAGCAGCCGGACAGATGGGCCCCTCCACTTT. Translated: CASSRTDGPLHF.

This clone was seen a single time. The V and J genes are TRBV4-1 and TRBJ2-3; D ambiguous. The CDR3 is made up of 13 amino acids. Germline V gives CDR1 MGHRA, CDR2 YSYEKL. V gave up 2 bases and J gave up 5 bases, with 8 bases separating them. The CDR3 is CASSQHARDTQYF. The CDR3 region has the DNA TGCGCCAGCAGCCAACATGCAAGAGATACGCAGTATTTT.

DNA for the CDR3: TGTGCCAGCAGTTTAATAGGAGGTACTGAAGCTTTCTTT. It specifies CASSLIGGTEAFF. The chain uses TRBV6-5 and TRBJ1-1; D remains unclear. The CDR3 covers 13 residues. Trimming shortened V by 4 bases and J by 5 bases, and 11 bases separated the two germline ends. In germline, CDR1 is MNHEY, CDR2 SVGAGI.

CDR3 loop: CASSLVSGTNNEQFF. CDR3 nucleotide sequence: TGTGCCAGCAGCTTAGTTTCGGGGACAAACAATGAGCAGTTCTTC. The rearrangement uses TRBV7-9 and TRBJ2-1; a possible D gene is TRBD1 (6 bases). Germline loops: CDR1 SEHNR, CDR2 FQNEAQ (reference sequence). V was pared by 1 base and J by 5 bases, with 12 bases between. There are 15 residues in the CDR3. Using reference TRBV7-9 and TRBJ2-1 for the parts outside the CDR3, the full variable domain is DTGVSQNPRHKITKRGQNVTFRCDPISEHNRLYWYRQTLGQGPEFLTYFQNEAQLEKSRLLSDRFSAERPKGSFSTLEIQRTEQGDSAMYLCASSLVSGTNNEQFFGPGTRLTVL.

The sample holds one count of this clone. The gene calls are TRBV3-1 (or the pseudogene TRBV3-2) and TRBJ1-5; no clear D gene. Germline CDR1 reads LGHDT; CDR2 reads YNNKEL (reference sequence). V gave up 0 bases and J gave up 4 bases, with 13 bases separating them. This CDR3 is built from 16 residues. This chain's CDR3 is CASSQDTGLRNQPQHF. DNA of the CDR3: TGTGCCAGCAGCCAAGATACGGGGTTGAGGAATCAGCCCCAGCATTTT.

The gene calls are TRBV11-2 and TRBJ2-2; 10 nucleotides line up with TRBD2. V shed 1 base, J shed 2 bases, and the junction held 4 bases outside the gene matches. The length of the CDR3 is 17 residues. Germline assignment: CDR1 SGHAT and CDR2 FQNNGV. CDR3 bases: TGTGCCAGCAGCTTAGGGGGACTAGCGCCAAACACCGGGGAGCTGTTTTTT. Its translation is CASSLGGLAPNTGELFF.

This clone was recorded only once. The chain combines TRBV19 with TRBJ2-1; 8 nucleotides agree with TRBD2. The CDR3 runs to 16 residues. CDR1 is LNHDA and CDR2 is SQIVND in the germline V gene (reference sequence). Trimming at V came to 6 bases and at J to 2 bases, leaving 9 bases not matched to a gene. The CDR3 loop is CASRVAGLETYNEQFF. The CDR3 DNA reads TGTGCCAGTAGAGTAGCGGGACTAGAGACCTACAATGAGCAGTTCTTC.

The V and J genes are TRBV12-3 or TRBV12-4 and TRBJ2-1; TRBD1 might be the D (6 bases). This CDR3 spans 12 amino acids. Deletions cut 6 bases from V and 10 bases from J, with 13 bases between. As DNA, the CDR3 is TGTGCCAGCAGACCTACAGGGTCGGAGCAGTTCTTC. Protein product: CASRPTGSEQFF.

The rearrangement links TRBV5-4 to TRBJ1-2; D unclear. The ends were cut back, 5 bases at V and 6 bases at J, with 11 bases in the middle. This CDR3 has 12 residues. CDR1 and CDR2 (germline): SGHNT, YYREEE (reference sequence). CDR3 amino acids: CASSRDGDGYTF. The CDR3 nucleotides are TGTGCCAGCAGTCGGGATGGGGATGGCTACACCTTC.